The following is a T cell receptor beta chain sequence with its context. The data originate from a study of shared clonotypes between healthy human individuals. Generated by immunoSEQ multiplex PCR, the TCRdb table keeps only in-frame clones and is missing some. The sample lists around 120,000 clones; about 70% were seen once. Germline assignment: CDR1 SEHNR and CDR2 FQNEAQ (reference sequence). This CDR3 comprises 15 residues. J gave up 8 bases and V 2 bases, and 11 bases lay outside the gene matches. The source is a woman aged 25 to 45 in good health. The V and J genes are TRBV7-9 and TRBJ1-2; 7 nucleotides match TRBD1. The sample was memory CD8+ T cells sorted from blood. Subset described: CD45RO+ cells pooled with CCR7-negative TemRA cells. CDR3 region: CASSLPGTDLFGYTF. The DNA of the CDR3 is TGTGCCAGCAGCTTACCCGGGACAGACTTGTTCGGCTACACCTTC. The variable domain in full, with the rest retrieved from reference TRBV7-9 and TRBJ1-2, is DTGVSQNPRHKITKRGQNVTFRCDPISEHNRLYWYRQTLGQGPEFLTYFQNEAQLEKSRLLSDRFSAERPKGSFSTLEIQRTEQGDSAMYLCASSLPGTDLFGYTFGSGTRLTVV.